These T cell receptor beta chains were read from a single sample in a study of blood T cell repertoires in COVID-19. The protocol was immunoSEQ multiplex PCR, while the TCRdb copy is restricted to in-frame clones and leaves out a portion. The table records about 370,000 clones, around 89% of them present only once. Sequencing used peripheral blood. These receptors were obtained from a man aged 18 to 29 with active or convalescent COVID-19. Both conserved end residues are part of each CDR3.

CDR3 protein: CASSLYLGGRGYTF
V gene: TRBV5-8

CDR3 protein: CASSPSGGKDNEQFF
V gene: TRBV18

CDR3 protein: CASGTGDRMNTEAFF
V gene: TRBV5-1

CDR3 protein: CASSLARGPNYGYTF
V gene: TRBV7-3

CDR3 protein: CASSRDRGGSPLHF
V gene: TRBV5-6

CDR3 protein: CATSRGGGQETQYF
V gene: TRBV15

CDR3 protein: CASSPGQDNGYTF
V gene: TRBV18

CDR3 protein: CASSPHVTSGRAIPYEQYF
V gene: TRBV18

CDR3 protein: CASSGANSGFTGELFF
V gene: TRBV14

CDR3 protein: CASSIALLVSYNEQFF
V gene: TRBV19

CDR3 protein: CASSYSRETGYTF
V gene: TRBV6-5

CDR3 protein: CASSLQGSFSEAFF
V gene: TRBV7-3

CDR3 protein: CASSPTAGTGLVNTEAFF
V gene: TRBV7-3

CDR3 protein: CASSYRQGDNQPQHF
V gene: TRBV6-5

CDR3 protein: CASSLRGRGDTEAFF
V gene: TRBV6-2/TRBV6-3

CDR3 protein: CASSISSRSNQPQHF
V gene: TRBV19

CDR3 protein: CASSWNERTEAFF
V gene: TRBV28

CDR3 protein: CASSESETRFTDTQYF
V gene: TRBV10-1

CDR3 protein: CASSLVGQPYYGYTF
V gene: TRBV7-2

CDR3 protein: CASSQVAEEEAFF
V gene: TRBV4-3

CDR3 protein: CASNMGGFTTGELFF
V gene: TRBV19

CDR3 protein: CASSLERDSYEQYF
V gene: TRBV5-5

CDR3 protein: CASTLGTSGYNEQFF
V gene: TRBV27

CDR3 protein: CASGRSGGYTF
V gene: TRBV2

CDR3 protein: CASSVQNSNQPQHF
V gene: TRBV19

CDR3 protein: CASSARFETGNTIYF
V gene: TRBV9

CDR3 protein: CVTHTQNTEAFF
V gene: TRBV5-6

CDR3 protein: CASSKVAGGYTEAFF
V gene: TRBV21-1

CDR3 protein: CASSQEQGATGNTIYF
V gene: TRBV4-1

CDR3 protein: CAWSVAGGVGTQYF
V gene: TRBV7-2

CDR3 protein: CASSLITGTSLSYNEQFF
V gene: TRBV5-1

CDR3 protein: CASRAQGAITEAFF
V gene: TRBV7-2

CDR3 protein: CACKQGTSGNTIYF
V gene: TRBV30

CDR3 protein: CASSQSRQGDSPLHF
V gene: TRBV23-1

CDR3 protein: CASSLAREGYTF
V gene: TRBV7-2

CDR3 protein: CASSEPRLKRERTDTQYF
V gene: TRBV10-1

CDR3 protein: CSVGLQEAFF
V gene: TRBV29-1

CDR3 protein: CASSQNRDEKLFF
V gene: TRBV18

CDR3 protein: CASSLRVSGTDTQYF
V gene: TRBV13

CDR3 protein: CATSAQGVGGYTF
V gene: TRBV24-1

CDR3 protein: CASSLAPFGLRSFEQYF
V gene: TRBV5-1

CDR3 protein: CASSHLKRGRTYEQYF
V gene: TRBV3-1/TRBV3-2

CDR3 protein: CASSYTEQMINSPLHF
V gene: TRBV6-5

CDR3 protein: CASSLLTSGGRYEQYF
V gene: TRBV3-1/TRBV3-2

CDR3 protein: CASSLGTGPLEQFF
V gene: TRBV4-1

CDR3 protein: CASSLSTSGFRAYEQFF
V gene: TRBV27

CDR3 protein: CASSPYSGGALDTQYF
V gene: TRBV27

CDR3 protein: CATSRAGTGGFYEQYF
V gene: TRBV15

CDR3 protein: CASSLGQGSTEAFF
V gene: TRBV7-3

CDR3 protein: CASSYVSASADTQYF
V gene: TRBV6-6

CDR3 protein: CASSPMPGQGMETQYF
V gene: TRBV18

CDR3 protein: CASSSGGASTDTQYF
V gene: TRBV6-2/TRBV6-3

CDR3 protein: CSTTGGSDTQYF
V gene: TRBV29-1

CDR3 protein: CASSPSRRGYNYEQYF
V gene: TRBV4-3

CDR3 protein: CASSIGRQGQFF
V gene: TRBV19

CDR3 protein: CASGPWASTDTQYF
V gene: TRBV7-7

CDR3 protein: CASSVGLAEYANTGELFF
V gene: TRBV9

CDR3 protein: CASIPHEHSGANVLTF
V gene: TRBV27

CDR3 protein: CASSWGQVDYGYTF
V gene: TRBV5-1

CDR3 protein: CASSQVDRGSYEQYF
V gene: TRBV3-1/TRBV3-2